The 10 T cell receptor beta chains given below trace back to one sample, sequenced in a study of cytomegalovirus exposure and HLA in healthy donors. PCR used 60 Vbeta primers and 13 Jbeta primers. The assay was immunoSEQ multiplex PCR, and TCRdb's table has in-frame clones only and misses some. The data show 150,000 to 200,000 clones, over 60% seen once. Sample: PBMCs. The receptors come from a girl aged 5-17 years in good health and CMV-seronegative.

This chain's CDR3 is CASSPRTGGSNPQHF. The DNA for the CDR3 is TGTGCCAGCTCACCGCGGACAGGGGGGAGTAACCCCCAGCATTTT. The chain joins TRBV18 to TRBJ1-5; 10 nucleotides agree with TRBD1. CDR3 length: 15 amino acids. Germline CDR1 KGHSH, CDR2 LQKENI. Germline trimming cut 3 bases from V and 10 bases from J; bases unmatched to any gene: 9. Combining the CDR3 with reference TRBV18 and TRBJ1-5 gives the whole variable domain NAGVMQNPRHLVRRRGQEARLRCSPMKGHSHVYWYRQLPEEGLKFMVYLQKENIIDESGMPKERFSAEFPKEGPSILRIQQVVRGDSAAYFCASSPRTGGSNPQHFGDGTRLSIL.

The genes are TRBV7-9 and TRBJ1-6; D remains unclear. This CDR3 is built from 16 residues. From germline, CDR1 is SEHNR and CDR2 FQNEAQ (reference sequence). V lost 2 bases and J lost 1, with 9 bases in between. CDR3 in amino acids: CASSLISRSYNSPLHF. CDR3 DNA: TGTGCCAGCAGCTTAATATCCAGGTCCTATAATTCACCCCTCCACTTT. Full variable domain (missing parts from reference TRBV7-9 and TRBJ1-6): DTGVSQNPRHKITKRGQNVTFRCDPISEHNRLYWYRQTLGQGPEFLTYFQNEAQLEKSRLLSDRFSAERPKGSFSTLEIQRTEQGDSAMYLCASSLISRSYNSPLHFGNGTRLTVT.

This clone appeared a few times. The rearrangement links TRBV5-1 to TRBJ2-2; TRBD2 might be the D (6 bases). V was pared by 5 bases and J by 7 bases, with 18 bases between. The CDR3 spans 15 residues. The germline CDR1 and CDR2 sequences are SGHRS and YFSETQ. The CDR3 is CASSETRGDDGELFF. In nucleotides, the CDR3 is TGCGCCAGCAGTGAGACACGCGGGGACGACGGGGAGCTGTTTTTT.

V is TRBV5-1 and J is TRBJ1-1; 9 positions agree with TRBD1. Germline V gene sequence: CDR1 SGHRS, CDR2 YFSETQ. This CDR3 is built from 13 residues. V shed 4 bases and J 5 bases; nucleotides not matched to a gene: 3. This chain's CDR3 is CASSQGTGTEAFF. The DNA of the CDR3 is TGCGCCAGCAGCCAAGGGACAGGGACTGAAGCTTTCTTT. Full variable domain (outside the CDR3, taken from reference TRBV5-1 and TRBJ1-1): KAGVTQTPRYLIKTRGQQVTLSCSPISGHRSVSWYQQTPGQGLQFLFEYFSETQRNKGNFPGRFSGRQFSNSRSEMNVSTLELGDSALYLCASSQGTGTEAFFGQGTRLTVV.

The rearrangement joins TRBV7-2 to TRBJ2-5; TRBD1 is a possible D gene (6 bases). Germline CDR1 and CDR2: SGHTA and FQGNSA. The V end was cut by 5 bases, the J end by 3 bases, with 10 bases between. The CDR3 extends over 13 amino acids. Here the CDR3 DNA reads TGTGCCAGCAGCCCCTGGACAGAAGAGACCCAGTACTTC. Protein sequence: CASSPWTEETQYF.

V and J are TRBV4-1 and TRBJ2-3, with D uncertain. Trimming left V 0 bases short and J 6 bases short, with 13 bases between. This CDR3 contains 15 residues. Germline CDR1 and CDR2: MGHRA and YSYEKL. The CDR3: CASSQDRPTRDTQYF. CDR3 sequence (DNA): TGCGCCAGCAGCCAAGATCGCCCGACCAGGGATACGCAGTATTTT.

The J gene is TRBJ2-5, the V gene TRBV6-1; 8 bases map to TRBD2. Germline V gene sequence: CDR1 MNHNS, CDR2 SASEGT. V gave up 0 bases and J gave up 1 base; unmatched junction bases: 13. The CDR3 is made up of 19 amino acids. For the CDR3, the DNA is TGTGCCAGCAGTGAAGCGGCTTATGCGGGGGGCGGGCCCCAAGAGACCCAGTACTTC. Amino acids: CASSEAAYAGGGPQETQYF.

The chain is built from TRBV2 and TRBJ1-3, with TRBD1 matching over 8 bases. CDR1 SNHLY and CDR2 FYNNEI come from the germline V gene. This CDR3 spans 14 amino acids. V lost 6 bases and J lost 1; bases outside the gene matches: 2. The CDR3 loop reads CASRRTGSGNTIYF. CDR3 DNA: TGTGCCAGCAGGCGGACAGGGTCTGGAAACACCATATATTTT.

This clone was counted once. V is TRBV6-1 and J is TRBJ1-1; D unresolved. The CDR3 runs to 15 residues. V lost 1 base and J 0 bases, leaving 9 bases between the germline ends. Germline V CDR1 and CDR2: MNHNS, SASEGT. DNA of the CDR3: TGTGCCAGCAGTGAAGTGGGAGCTTTGAACACTGAAGCTTTCTTT. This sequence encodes CASSEVGALNTEAFF.

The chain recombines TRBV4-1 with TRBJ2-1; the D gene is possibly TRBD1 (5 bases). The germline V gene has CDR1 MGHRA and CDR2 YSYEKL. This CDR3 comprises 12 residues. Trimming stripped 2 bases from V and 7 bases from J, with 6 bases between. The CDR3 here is CASSQQGNEQFF. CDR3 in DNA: TGCGCCAGCAGCCAACAGGGAAATGAGCAGTTCTTC.